A single sample gave rise to the 5 T cell receptor beta chains below, sequenced in a study of blood T cells in healthy people across ages. Alongside a J-beta primer mix, a sample-barcoded 5' primer served in a second PCR lasting roughly 7 to 11 cycles. MiXCR, run by TCRdb on the 5' RACE reads, gives a single entry per CDR3 protein. The sample yields more than 650,000 distinct CDR3 sequences, 22% seen once. What was sequenced was blood. These receptors came from an older man in good health.

The rearrangement joins TRBV7-8 to TRBJ2-7, with D possibly matching TRBD1 (6 bases). The CDR3 contains 13 residues. Trimming shortened V by 3 bases and J by 3 bases, and 9 bases separated the two germline ends. The germline V gene has CDR1 SGHVS and CDR2 FQNEAQ. CDR3 bases: TGTGCCAGCAGCTTTCAACAGGGCTACGAGCAGTACTTC. It yields the protein CASSFQQGYEQYF.

This rearrangement joins TRBV20-1 to TRBJ2-1, with 9 bases matching TRBD2. The junction had 3 bases not matched to a gene; V was cut back by 3 bases and J by 3 bases. The CDR3 is 14 amino acids. Germline V lookup: CDR1 DFQATT, CDR2 SNEGSKA (reference sequence). The CDR3 bases are TGCAGTGCTAGTAGGACTAGCGACTACAATGAGCAGTTCTTC. Translated: CSASRTSDYNEQFF.

At least ten counts were recorded for this clonotype. V usage is TRBV7-8 and J usage is TRBJ2-1; D is undetermined. Per the germline V gene, CDR1 is SGHVS and CDR2 is FQNEAQ. The CDR3 totals 13 residues. Trimming removed 7 bases from V and 2 bases from J, with 9 bases in between. DNA for the CDR3: TGTGCCAGCATGGTTGGGCCCTACAATGAGCAGTTCTTC. Its translation: CASMVGPYNEQFF.

CDR3 residues: CASSLARDPTYYEQYV. The CDR3 DNA reads TGTGCCAGCAGTTTAGCAAGGGACCCAACATACTACGAGCAGTACGTC. The rearrangement links TRBV12-3 or TRBV12-4 to TRBJ2-7; D may be TRBD1 or TRBD2 (5 bases each). This CDR3 is 16 amino acids long. V gave up 0 bases and J gave up 3 bases, with 15 bases separating them.

This clonotype was seen at least ten times. The J gene is TRBJ2-7, the V gene TRBV18; 7 positions agree with TRBD1. Germline V gene data show CDR1 as KGHSH and CDR2 as LQKENI. This CDR3 spans 12 amino acids. With 3 bases clipped from V and 5 bases from J, the junction kept 1 base outside the gene matches. The CDR3 loop is CASSPTGNEQYV. CDR3 DNA: TGTGCCAGCTCACCGACAGGGAACGAGCAGTACGTC.